These 4 T cell receptor beta chains were all obtained from the same sample, sequenced in a study of early T cells in non-severe SARS-CoV-2 infection. TCRdb used MiXCR to reprocess the 5' RACE reads, holding one entry per CDR3 protein. Of roughly 49,000 distinct CDR3 sequences in the sample, about 4% are singletons; the top ten hold roughly 6%. Sample: whole blood. The receptors originated from an adult who was a healthcare worker with PCR-confirmed SARS-CoV-2 infection or an uninfected control (not recorded which).

The genes are TRBV20-1 and TRBJ1-6; D is ambiguous. The CDR3 extends over 17 amino acids. The germline V gene has CDR1 DFQATT and CDR2 SNEGSKA (reference sequence). V was cut by 0 bases and J by 1 base, with 13 bases left in between. The CDR3 DNA follows: TGCAGTGCTAGAGACGCCCTCCGGGGATCCTATAATTCACCCCTCCACTTT. As protein: CSARDALRGSYNSPLHF.

The sample holds many counts of this clonotype. The chain uses TRBV20-1 and TRBJ1-4; 9 bases match TRBD1. Germline CDR1 and CDR2: DFQATT and SNEGSKA (reference sequence). This CDR3 is built from 15 residues. Germline trimming cut 6 bases from V and 7 bases from J; bases unmatched to any gene: 12. The CDR3 reads CSAPGQGTRSEKLFF. Written as DNA, the CDR3 is TGCAGTGCCCCGGGACAGGGAACGAGATCTGAAAAACTGTTTTTT.

This clonotype was recorded many times. The chain couples TRBV4-3 to TRBJ2-5; possibly TRBD2 for D (5 bases). The CDR3 sequence is 14 residues long. Germline values: CDR1 LGHNA, CDR2 YSLEER. The V end was cut by 3 bases, the J end by 0 bases, with 8 bases between. CDR3 nucleotide sequence: TGCGCCAGCAGCCACCATAGCGACCAAGAGACCCAGTACTTC. Protein product: CASSHHSDQETQYF.

This clonotype was detected ten times or more. V and J are TRBV7-2 and TRBJ1-1; the D is unclear. Germline V gene data show CDR1 as SGHTA and CDR2 as FQGNSA. The ends were cut back, 2 bases at V and 1 base at J, with 5 bases in the middle. This CDR3 is 13 amino acids long. The CDR3 nucleotides are TGTGCCAGCAGCTTATGGGAGAACACTGAAGCTTTCTTT. Amino acid sequence: CASSLWENTEAFF.